These 32 T cell receptor beta chains came from one sample sequenced in a study of response to subunit inactivated influenza vaccine. Each CDR3 protein is one row after TCRdb ran MiXCR on the RT-PCR reads. The sample holds 700,000 to 900,000 distinct CDR3 sequences, 21% seen once. The sample consisted of PBMCs from blood, taken more than 4 days after vaccination. The receptors derive from a man aged 50 to 59 who received an inactivated influenza vaccine.

This clonotype has more than one count but fewer than ten. The J gene is TRBJ2-5, the V gene TRBV4-3; the D gene is possibly TRBD1 (6 bases). The germline V and J ends were trimmed by 0 bases and 5 bases, with 19 bases remaining between them. The CDR3 consists of 17 residues. Germline-derived CDR1 and CDR2 are LGHNA and YSLEER. The DNA of the CDR3 is TGCGCCAGCAGCCAAGATCGGGGACCGACCACAGGGGAGACCCAGTACTTC. As protein: CASSQDRGPTTGETQYF.

This clonotype was seen repeatedly, ten times or more. This rearrangement joins TRBV3-1 to TRBJ1-1; D unclear. Germline V gives CDR1 LGHDT, CDR2 YNNKEL (reference sequence). Trimming left V 4 bases short and J 2 bases short, with 8 bases between. CDR3 length: 13 residues. This CDR3 is CASSPSFNTEAFF. The CDR3 DNA reads TGTGCCAGCAGCCCCTCCTTTAACACTGAAGCTTTCTTT.

V usage is TRBV6-5 and J usage is TRBJ1-1; tentatively, D is TRBD1 (6 bases). Trimming stripped 0 bases from V and 0 bases from J, with 20 bases between. Germline-derived CDR1 and CDR2 are MNHEY and SVGAGI. This CDR3 is 19 amino acids long. CDR3 nucleotide sequence: TGTGCCAGCAGTTACTCGATTCACGGGCGGACAGCACTGAACACTGAAGCTTTCTTT. Protein product: CASSYSIHGRTALNTEAFF.

V and J are TRBV28 and TRBJ1-1; tentatively, D is TRBD1 (5 bases). Trimming pared 5 bases from V and 2 bases from J, leaving 12 bases between. The V gene's germline CDR1 is MDHEN and CDR2 SYDVKM. The CDR3 totals 14 residues. The CDR3 protein is CASSPVRVNTEAFF. The CDR3 DNA is TGTGCCAGCAGTCCAGTCAGGGTAAACACTGAAGCTTTCTTT. Full variable domain (missing parts from reference TRBV28 and TRBJ1-1): DVKVTQSSRYLVKRTGEKVFLECVQDMDHENMFWYRQDPGLGLRLIYFSYDVKMKEKGDIPEGYSVSREKKERFSLILESASTNQTSMYLCASSPVRVNTEAFFGQGTRLTVV.

CDR3 nucleotides: TGTGCCAGCAGAGCCGACAGGGCAGAGCCCCAGCATTTT. Its protein is CASRADRAEPQHF. This chain joins TRBV12-3 or TRBV12-4 and TRBJ1-5; 7 nucleotides align to TRBD1. CDR3 length equals 13 residues. Losses at the gene ends were 6 bases for V and 8 bases for J; bases not matched to a gene: 7.

V usage is TRBV6-1 and J usage is TRBJ2-7; D might be TRBD1 or TRBD2, each matching 5 bases. The CDR3 has 14 residues. Trimming stripped 10 bases from V and 4 bases from J, with 20 bases between. The germline gives CDR1 MNHNS, CDR2 SASEGT. CDR3 coding DNA: TGTGCCACTACGAGGGGATTGAACGGATACGAGCAGTACTTC. Translating gives CATTRGLNGYEQYF.

V gene TRBV6-2 or TRBV6-3 combines with J gene TRBJ2-5; tentative D call: TRBD2 (5 bases). Per the germline V gene, CDR1 is MNHEY and CDR2 is SVGEGT. Trimming shortened V by 8 bases and J by 2 bases, and 15 bases separated the two germline ends. The CDR3 has 14 amino acids. This CDR3 reads CASGGGSRQETQYF. CDR3 nucleotide sequence: TGTGCCAGCGGAGGAGGTAGCAGACAAGAGACCCAGTACTTC.

This clonotype was counted only a few times. The CDR3 DNA is TGTGCCAGCATGACAAGCAATCAGCCCCAGCATTTT. Translated: CASMTSNQPQHF. This sequence joins TRBV6-1 and TRBJ1-5; D unclear. Germline lookup yields CDR1 MNHNS and CDR2 SASEGT. This CDR3 has 12 amino acids. Trimming left V 7 bases short and J 1 base short, with 5 bases between.

This clonotype was seen ten or more times. This rearrangement joins TRBV20-1 to TRBJ2-1; D not certain. From germline, CDR1 is DFQATT and CDR2 SNEGSKA (reference sequence). The CDR3 runs 14 residues. The CDR3 DNA reads as TGCAGGACCGCGGCCTTGACTTCCTACAATGAGCAGTTCTTC. Protein product: CRTAALTSYNEQFF.

The chain joins TRBV28 to TRBJ2-1, with D perhaps being TRBD1 or TRBD2 (5 bases each). Germline assignment: CDR1 MDHEN and CDR2 SYDVKM. Trimming removed 8 bases from V and 8 bases from J, with 19 bases in between. CDR3 size: 14 residues. CDR3 coding DNA: TGTGCCAGCTCCGGGGCCGTCCCTTCAGATGAGCAGTTCTTC. Protein: CASSGAVPSDEQFF. Based on the CDR3 plus reference TRBV28 and TRBJ2-1, the full variable domain is DVKVTQSSRYLVKRTGEKVFLECVQDMDHENMFWYRQDPGLGLRLIYFSYDVKMKEKGDIPEGYSVSREKKERFSLILESASTNQTSMYLCASSGAVPSDEQFFGPGTRLTVL.

This clonotype was seen a handful of times. The gene calls are TRBV7-2 and TRBJ1-1; a weak D match, TRBD1 (5 bases). The CDR3 consists of 15 residues. V was shortened by 4 bases and J by 3 bases, with 15 bases between the two germline ends. Germline V CDR1 and CDR2: SGHTA, FQGNSA. CDR3 sequence: CASSWMGVVDTEAFF. DNA for the CDR3: TGTGCCAGCAGCTGGATGGGGGTTGTGGACACTGAAGCTTTCTTT.

CDR3 sequence reads: CASSLGLLMNSYEQYF. The CDR3 coding sequence is TGTGCCAGCAGTTTAGGGCTCTTGATGAACTCCTACGAGCAGTACTTC. This rearrangement joins TRBV12-3 or TRBV12-4 to TRBJ2-7; D is unclear. CDR3 length: 16 amino acids. V dropped 1 base and J dropped 0 bases, with 13 bases sitting between them.

The sample holds many counts of this clonotype. The rearrangement joins TRBV7-2 to TRBJ1-2; D not certain. The CDR3 runs to 15 residues. Trimming took off 1 base at V and 4 bases at J, with 13 bases between the two ends. Germline V gene lookup returns CDR1 SGHTA and CDR2 FQGNSA. CDR3 region: CASSLGVSDPYGYTF. In nucleotides, the CDR3 is TGTGCCAGCAGCTTAGGGGTGTCGGATCCCTATGGCTACACCTTC.

The table lists this clonotype with a few counts. This rearrangement joins TRBV28 to TRBJ2-1; 9 positions agree with TRBD2. The CDR3 sequence is 15 residues long. The J segment lost 5 bases and the V segment lost 5 bases, leaving 7 bases of the junction unmatched. Germline lookup yields CDR1 MDHEN and CDR2 SYDVKM. The CDR3 protein is CASSLWGTSHNEQFF. DNA of the CDR3: TGTGCCAGCAGTCTTTGGGGGACTAGCCACAATGAGCAGTTCTTC.

Only a few counts were recorded for this clonotype. The chain is built from TRBV20-1 and TRBJ1-6; D possibly corresponds to TRBD1 (6 bases). Germline-derived CDR1 and CDR2 are DFQATT and SNEGSKA (reference sequence). V gave up 3 bases and J gave up 7 bases, with 7 bases separating them. The CDR3 length is 12 residues. CDR3 coding DNA: TGCAGTGCTAGGGACAGAAATTCACCCCTCCACTTT. Encoded protein: CSARDRNSPLHF.

This clonotype was counted only a few times. The chain has TRBV12-3 or TRBV12-4 and TRBJ2-3; possibly TRBD1 for D (5 bases). The length of the CDR3 is 15 residues. Trimming removed 0 bases at V and 1 base at J, with 8 bases between. The CDR3 region is CASSLAMTGTDTQYF. The CDR3 DNA sequence: TGTGCCAGCAGTTTAGCGATGACAGGCACAGATACGCAGTATTTT.

This clonotype has a count of ten or more. This sequence joins TRBV11-3 and TRBJ2-1, with TRBD2 matching 7 bases. V lost 5 bases to trimming and J lost 1 base; unmatched junction nucleotides: 5. Germline V gene lookup returns CDR1 SGHNT and CDR2 YENEEA. The CDR3 runs to 15 residues. The CDR3 region is CASSRGGRSYNEQFF. The CDR3, as DNA: TGTGCCAGCAGCAGGGGAGGGCGGTCCTACAATGAGCAGTTCTTC.

The V gene is TRBV6-2 or TRBV6-3, the J gene TRBJ1-3; possibly TRBD1 for D (5 bases). The germline V gene encodes CDR1 MNHEY and CDR2 SVGEGT. The V and J ends lost 6 bases and 0 bases respectively, with 18 bases between them. The CDR3 extends over 17 amino acids. CDR3 residues: CASSQTGPESSGNTIYF. The CDR3 DNA reads as TGTGCCAGCAGCCAGACGGGACCGGAGAGCTCTGGAAACACCATATATTTT.

The table lists this clonotype with a few counts. The chain has TRBV7-7 and TRBJ2-7, with a tentative D call TRBD1 (5 bases). This CDR3 has 17 amino acids. In germline, CDR1 is SSHAT, CDR2 FNYEAQ (reference sequence). V gave up 1 base and J gave up 2 bases, with 18 bases separating them. The CDR3 bases are TGTGCCAGCAGCTTAGTTCCGCAAGGGGCGCGGACCTACGAGCAGTACTTC. It yields the protein CASSLVPQGARTYEQYF.

The J gene is TRBJ2-7, the V gene TRBV6-2 or TRBV6-3; D unclear. Germline loops: CDR1 MNHEY, CDR2 SVGEGT. This CDR3 has 14 amino acids. V lost 2 bases and J 3 bases, leaving 11 bases between the germline ends. CDR3 in DNA: TGTGCCAGCAGTTACCCCCCCAAGAGCTACGAGCAGTACTTC. Protein sequence: CASSYPPKSYEQYF.

The genes are TRBV6-2 or TRBV6-3 and TRBJ2-3; D possibly corresponds to TRBD2 (6 bases). This CDR3 spans 15 amino acids. Germline V gene data show CDR1 as MNHEY and CDR2 as SVGEGT. The germline V and J ends were trimmed by 2 bases and 0 bases, with 9 bases remaining between them. For the CDR3, the DNA is TGTGCCAGCAGTTACCCTGGGACTAGCACAGATACGCAGTATTTT. This codes for CASSYPGTSTDTQYF.

V is TRBV9 and J is TRBJ2-5; either TRBD1 or TRBD2 may fit D (6 bases each). CDR3 length: 16 residues. The V end was cut by 3 bases, the J end by 2 bases, with 17 bases between. Germline V CDR1 and CDR2: SGDLS, YYNGEE. CDR3 region: CASSGTKRGLQETQYF. The CDR3 coding sequence is TGTGCCAGCAGCGGTACCAAACGGGGGCTTCAAGAGACCCAGTACTTC.

The chain is built from TRBV20-1 and TRBJ1-2; D remains ambiguous. Trimming shortened V by 3 bases and J by 4 bases, and 15 bases separated the two germline ends. The V gene's germline CDR1 is DFQATT and CDR2 SNEGSKA (reference sequence). The CDR3 is 14 amino acids. CDR3 sequence (DNA): TGCAGTGCTAGTCCCCATGGAGTCCTCTATGGCTACACCTTC. Protein sequence: CSASPHGVLYGYTF.

The V gene is TRBV7-9, the J gene TRBJ1-4, with D hard to call. Germline loops: CDR1 SEHNR, CDR2 FQNEAQ (reference sequence). This CDR3 is built from 12 residues. V lost 4 bases and J 7 bases, leaving 7 bases between the germline ends. CDR3 DNA sequence: TGTGCCAGCAGCTCCATAGGTGAAAAACTGTTTTTT. Its translation: CASSSIGEKLFF.

V and J are TRBV4-3 and TRBJ1-1; D is perhaps TRBD1 (6 bases). This CDR3 comprises 16 residues. From germline, CDR1 is LGHNA and CDR2 YSLEER. V gave up 2 bases and J gave up 1 base, with 14 bases separating them. CDR3 in amino acids: CASSQHTDRPNTEAFF. The CDR3 nucleotides are TGCGCCAGCAGCCAACATACCGACAGGCCGAACACTGAAGCTTTCTTT.

The chain is built from TRBV11-1 and TRBJ2-2; D unresolved. The CDR3 contains 18 residues. V was shortened by 3 bases and J by 4 bases, with 21 bases between the two germline ends. Per germline, CDR1 SGHAT and CDR2 FQDESV (reference sequence). The chain's CDR3 is CASSFKAGPPPGTGELFF. The CDR3 region has the DNA TGTGCCAGCAGCTTCAAAGCCGGGCCCCCGCCGGGCACCGGGGAGCTGTTTTTT. The full variable domain, its missing parts supplied by reference TRBV11-1 and TRBJ2-2, is EAEVAQSPRYKITEKSQAVAFWCDPISGHATLYWYRQILGQGPELLVQFQDESVVDDSQLPKDRFSAERLKGVDSTLKIQPAELGDSAMYLCASSFKAGPPPGTGELFFGEGSRLTVL.

The chain recombines TRBV5-1 with TRBJ2-2; 7 nucleotides match TRBD1. The J segment lost 6 bases and the V segment lost 0 bases, leaving 2 bases of the junction unmatched. Germline V gives CDR1 SGHRS, CDR2 YFSETQ. This CDR3 spans 14 amino acids. DNA for the CDR3: TGCGCCAGCAGCTTGGCCGACAGGGCCGGGGAGCTGTTTTTT. Protein sequence: CASSLADRAGELFF.

The chain links TRBV4-3 to TRBJ2-4; no clear D. Trimming shortened V by 0 bases and J by 1 base, and 7 bases separated the two germline ends. Per the germline V gene, CDR1 is LGHNA and CDR2 is YSLEER. The CDR3 length is 15 residues. The CDR3 DNA is TGCGCCAGCAGCCAAGATCGGAGTGCCAAAAACATTCAGTACTTC. As protein: CASSQDRSAKNIQYF.

In its sample, this clonotype was seen many times. Here the CDR3 reads CATTIAGRSYNEQFF. CDR3 coding DNA: TGTGCCACCACGATAGCGGGACGGTCCTACAATGAGCAGTTCTTC. The chain recombines TRBV5-6 with TRBJ2-1; 8 bases match TRBD2. The CDR3 is 15 residues long. Germline lookup yields CDR1 SGHDT and CDR2 YYEEEE. The V and J ends lost 9 bases and 1 base, in that order; junction bases with no gene match: 9.

This sequence joins TRBV5-1 and TRBJ2-3, with D maybe TRBD2 (5 bases). The CDR3 has 14 amino acids. Per the germline V gene, CDR1 is SGHRS and CDR2 is YFSETQ. Between the trimmed V and J ends, which lost 0 bases and 5 bases, there was a span of 10 bases. CDR3 sequence reads: CASSLDGGRDTQYF. The DNA for the CDR3 is TGCGCCAGCAGCTTGGACGGCGGGCGAGATACGCAGTATTTT.

This clonotype was observed a few times. This rearrangement joins TRBV11-2 to TRBJ2-4, with TRBD1 matching over 9 bases. After removal of 5 bases from V and 0 bases from J, the junction contained 14 bases not matched to a gene. Germline V gives CDR1 SGHAT, CDR2 FQNNGV. The CDR3 runs 19 residues. The CDR3: CASSPQWTGDFLAKNIQYF. CDR3 coding DNA: TGTGCCAGCAGCCCACAGTGGACAGGGGATTTTCTAGCCAAAAACATTCAGTACTTC.

To note about this clonotype: The junction departs from germline at one end; a sequencing error may be responsible. As DNA, the CDR3 is TGTGCCACCGGCAGAGAACGAGGGCAGAAACAGTACTTC. As protein: CATGRERGQKQYF. This rearrangement joins TRBV15 to TRBJ2-7; D possibly corresponds to TRBD2 (5 bases). Germline V CDR1 and CDR2: LNHNV, YYDKDF (reference sequence). CDR3 size: 13 residues.